Listed below are T cell receptor beta chains from one sample, sequenced in a study of blood T cell repertoires in COVID-19. Sequenced by immunoSEQ multiplex PCR; TCRdb stores in-frame clones only, minus some. The repertoire holds some 190,000 clones, with roughly 88% as singletons. Sequenced input: peripheral blood. These receptors were taken from a man between 18 and 35 years old with active or convalescent COVID-19. The CDR3 runs from the conserved cysteine through the conserved F or W. A D gene is named only where the DNA matches it firmly. Where a row states a size, it is once, few, many or the class of an expanded clone; other rows omit it.

>TRBV6-5|.|16|.|TRBJ2-7
CASSYSSERRGAEQYF
TGTGCCAGCAGTTACTCGAGTGAGCGGAGGGGTGCTGAGCAGTACTTC
>TRBV12-3/TRBV12-4|.|12|.|TRBJ2-1
CASSERMGLQFF
TGTGCCAGCAGTGAAAGGATGGGCCTGCAGTTCTTC
>TRBV12-3/TRBV12-4|once|12|.|TRBJ1-3
CASGAAGNTIYF
TGTGCCAGCGGGGCTGCCGGAAACACCATATATTTT
>TRBV7-3|.|14|.|TRBJ2-7
CASYPGRTDYEQYF
TGTGCCAGCTACCCCGGGAGGACAGACTACGAGCAGTACTTC
>TRBV10-1|few|13|TRBD1|TRBJ2-3
CASSGGQDGTQYF
TGCGCCAGCAGTGGCGGACAGGACGGTACGCAGTATTTT
>TRBV16|once|18|TRBD1|TRBJ2-3
CASEKTGGEGTGTDTQYF
TGTGCCAGCGAAAAGACAGGGGGCGAGGGAACCGGCACAGATACGCAGTATTTT
>TRBV2|.|14|TRBD2|TRBJ2-3
CASRRLAGTDTQYF
TGTGCCAGCCGAAGACTAGCAGGCACAGATACGCAGTATTTT
>TRBV13|.|13|.|TRBJ2-7
CASSLGRAYEQYF
TGTGCCAGCAGCTTAGGCCGGGCCTACGAGCAGTACTTC
>TRBV28|.|14|.|TRBJ1-5
CASTPLGGDQPQHF
TGTGCCAGCACCCCCCTCGGGGGGGACCAGCCCCAGCATTTT
>TRBV30|.|15|TRBD2|TRBJ2-1
CAWGTGTSSYNEQFF
TGTGCCTGGGGAACCGGGACTAGCTCCTACAATGAGCAGTTCTTC
>TRBV11-2|.|16|.|TRBJ1-1
CASSLVPGALVSEAFF
TGTGCCAGCAGCTTAGTGCCAGGGGCGCTAGTTTCTGAAGCTTTCTTT
>TRBV5-4|.|16|TRBD1|TRBJ1-1
CASSLGGTGQNTEAFF
TGTGCCAGCAGCTTGGGGGGGACAGGGCAGAACACTGAAGCTTTCTTT
>TRBV27|.|19|TRBD1|TRBJ1-4
CASSLLGQGMRGNNEKLFF
TGTGCCAGCAGTTTATTGGGACAGGGAATGCGGGGGAATAATGAAAAACTGTTTTTT
>TRBV7-9|.|16|.|TRBJ2-7
CASSWMTGTPNYEQYF
TGTGCCAGCAGCTGGATGACCGGGACTCCAAATTACGAGCAGTACTTC
>TRBV10-3|few|14|.|TRBJ1-1
CAISGDSVNTEAFF
TGTGCCATCAGTGGAGACAGCGTGAACACTGAAGCTTTCTTT
>TRBV28|.|16|TRBD2|TRBJ2-2
CASRGRTGGPPGELFF
TGTGCCAGCAGGGGCCGAACGGGAGGGCCCCCCGGGGAGCTGTTTTTT
>TRBV3-1/TRBV3-2|.|14|TRBD1|TRBJ2-1
CASSPGTGVSEQFF
TGTGCCAGCAGCCCCGGGACAGGGGTAAGTGAGCAGTTCTTC
>TRBV4-3|.|13|.|TRBJ1-3
CASSQRAGNTIYF
TGCGCCAGCAGCCAACGGGCTGGAAACACCATATATTTT
>TRBV18|few|12|.|TRBJ1-4
CAGNTGNEKLFF
TGTGCCGGCAATACAGGGAATGAAAAACTGTTTTTT
>TRBV11-2|.|16|TRBD2|TRBJ2-3
CASSLLASGSTDTQYF
TGTGCCAGCAGCCTCCTGGCTAGCGGGAGCACAGATACGCAGTATTTT
>TRBV9|once|16|.|TRBJ1-2
CASSVAPGGPNYGYTF
TGTGCCAGCAGCGTAGCCCCGGGGGGGCCTAACTATGGCTACACCTTC
>TRBV7-7|.|15|TRBD1|TRBJ2-3
CASSRQGAGTDTQYF
TGTGCCAGCAGCAGACAGGGGGCTGGCACAGATACGCAGTATTTT
>TRBV3-1/TRBV3-2|.|14|TRBD1|TRBJ1-1
CASSPRTGLGEAFF
TGTGCCAGCAGCCCTAGGACAGGTTTGGGTGAAGCTTTCTTT
>TRBV29-1|.|14|.|TRBJ1-2
CSVEGGQSAYGYTF
TGCAGCGTTGAAGGGGGCCAGTCGGCTTATGGCTACACCTTC
>TRBV6-2/TRBV6-3|.|17|TRBD2|TRBJ2-1
CASSYSPPSGIYNEQFF
TGTGCCAGCAGTTACTCACCCCCCAGCGGGATTTACAATGAGCAGTTCTTC
>TRBV5-1|.|18|TRBD2|TRBJ2-2
CASRAGLAGVTNTGELFF
TGCGCCAGCAGAGCGGGACTAGCGGGAGTCACGAACACCGGGGAGCTGTTTTTT
>TRBV18|.|13|.|TRBJ1-5
CASSTSDYQPQHF
TGTGCCAGCTCAACTTCCGATTATCAGCCCCAGCATTTT
>TRBV6-5|.|12|.|TRBJ2-1
CASRTSRSEQFF
TGTGCCAGCAGGACTAGTCGCAGTGAGCAGTTCTTC